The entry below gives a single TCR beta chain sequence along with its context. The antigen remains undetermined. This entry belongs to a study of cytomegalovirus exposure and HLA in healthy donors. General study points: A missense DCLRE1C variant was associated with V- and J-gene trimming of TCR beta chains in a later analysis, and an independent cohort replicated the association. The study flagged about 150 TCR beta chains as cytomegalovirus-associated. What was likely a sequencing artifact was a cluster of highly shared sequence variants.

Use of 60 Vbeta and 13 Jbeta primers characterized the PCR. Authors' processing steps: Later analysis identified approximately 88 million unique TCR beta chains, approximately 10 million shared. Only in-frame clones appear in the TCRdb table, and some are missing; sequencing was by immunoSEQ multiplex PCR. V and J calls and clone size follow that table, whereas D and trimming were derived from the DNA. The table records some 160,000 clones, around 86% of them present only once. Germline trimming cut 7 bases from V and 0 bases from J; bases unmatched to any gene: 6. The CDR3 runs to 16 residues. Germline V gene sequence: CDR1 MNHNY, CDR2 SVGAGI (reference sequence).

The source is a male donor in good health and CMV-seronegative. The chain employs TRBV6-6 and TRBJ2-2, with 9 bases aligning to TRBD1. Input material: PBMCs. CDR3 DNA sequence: TGTGCCAGCACCATACAGGGGGCCCCGAACACCGGGGAGCTGTTTTTT. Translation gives CASTIQGAPNTGELFF.